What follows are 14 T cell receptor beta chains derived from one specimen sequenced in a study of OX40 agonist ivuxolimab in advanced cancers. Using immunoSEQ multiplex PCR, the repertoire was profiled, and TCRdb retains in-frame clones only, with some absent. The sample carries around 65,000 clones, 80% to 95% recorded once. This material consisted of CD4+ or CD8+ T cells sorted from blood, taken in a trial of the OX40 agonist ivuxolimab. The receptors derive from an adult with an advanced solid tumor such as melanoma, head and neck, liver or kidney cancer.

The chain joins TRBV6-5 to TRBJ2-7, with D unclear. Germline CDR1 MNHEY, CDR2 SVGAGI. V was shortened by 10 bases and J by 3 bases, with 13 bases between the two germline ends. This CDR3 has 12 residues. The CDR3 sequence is CATAGRDYEQYF. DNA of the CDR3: TGTGCCACAGCTGGCCGAGACTACGAGCAGTACTTC.

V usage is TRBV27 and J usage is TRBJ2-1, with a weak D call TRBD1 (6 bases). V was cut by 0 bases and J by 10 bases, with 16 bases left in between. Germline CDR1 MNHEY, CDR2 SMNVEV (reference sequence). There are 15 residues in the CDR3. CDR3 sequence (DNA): TGTGCCAGCAGTTTATCCCAAGGTACAGGGCGAGAGCAGTTCTTC. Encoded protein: CASSLSQGTGREQFF.

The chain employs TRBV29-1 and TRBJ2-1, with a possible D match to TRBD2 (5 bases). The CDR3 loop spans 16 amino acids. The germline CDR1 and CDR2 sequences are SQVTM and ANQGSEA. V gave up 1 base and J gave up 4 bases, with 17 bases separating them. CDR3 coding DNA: TGCAGCGTTGAAGTCGCGGGCAGCCCTCGGTACAATGAGCAGTTCTTC. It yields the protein CSVEVAGSPRYNEQFF.

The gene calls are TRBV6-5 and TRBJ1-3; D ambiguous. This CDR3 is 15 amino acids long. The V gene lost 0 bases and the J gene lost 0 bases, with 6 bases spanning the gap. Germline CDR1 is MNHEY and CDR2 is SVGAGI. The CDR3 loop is CASSYSTVSGNTIYF. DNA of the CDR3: TGTGCCAGCAGTTACTCGACGGTCTCTGGAAACACCATATATTTT.

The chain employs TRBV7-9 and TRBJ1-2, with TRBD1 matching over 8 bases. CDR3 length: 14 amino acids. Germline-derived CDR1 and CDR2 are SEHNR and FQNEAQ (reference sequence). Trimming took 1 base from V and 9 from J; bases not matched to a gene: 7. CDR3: CASSLGQGARSYTF. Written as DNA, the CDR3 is TGTGCCAGCAGCTTAGGGCAGGGGGCGAGAAGCTACACCTTC.

In nucleotides, the CDR3 is TGTGCCAGCAGCTTAGGTCAGGGCACGGGAAACACCATATATTTT. Amino acids: CASSLGQGTGNTIYF. The chain has TRBV11-2 and TRBJ1-3; tentative D call: TRBD1 (5 bases). The germline V and J ends were trimmed by 1 base and 4 bases, with 11 bases remaining between them. CDR3 length equals 15 residues. The V gene's germline CDR1 is SGHAT and CDR2 FQNNGV.

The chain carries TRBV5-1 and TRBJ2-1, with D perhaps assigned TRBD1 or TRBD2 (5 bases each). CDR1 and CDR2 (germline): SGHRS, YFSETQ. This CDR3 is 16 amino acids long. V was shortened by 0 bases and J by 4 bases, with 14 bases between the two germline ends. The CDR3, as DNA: TGCGCCAGCAGCTTGGAATGGGGGTTTCTTTACAATGAGCAGTTCTTC. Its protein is CASSLEWGFLYNEQFF.

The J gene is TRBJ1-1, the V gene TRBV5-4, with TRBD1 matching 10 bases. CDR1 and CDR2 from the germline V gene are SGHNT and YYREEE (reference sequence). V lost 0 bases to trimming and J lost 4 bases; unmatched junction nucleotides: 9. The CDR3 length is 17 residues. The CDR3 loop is CASSLGDRGGVGTEAFF. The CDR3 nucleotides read TGTGCCAGCAGCTTGGGGGACAGGGGCGGAGTGGGCACTGAAGCTTTCTTT.

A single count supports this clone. This CDR3 reads CASSLTSGYGYTF. CDR3 DNA: TGTGCCAGCAGCTTAACATCGGGATATGGCTACACCTTC. The chain uses TRBV7-3 and TRBJ1-2; no definite D call. CDR1 SGHTA and CDR2 FQGTGA come from the germline V gene. With 0 bases removed from V and 5 bases from J, the gap between germline ends came to 7 bases. The CDR3 is made up of 13 amino acids.

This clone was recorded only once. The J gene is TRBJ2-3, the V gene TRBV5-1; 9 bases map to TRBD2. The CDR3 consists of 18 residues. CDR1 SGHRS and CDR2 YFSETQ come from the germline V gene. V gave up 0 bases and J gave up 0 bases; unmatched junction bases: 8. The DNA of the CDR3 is TGCGCCAGCAGCTTGGTTTCTAGCGGGGACACTAGCACAGATACGCAGTATTTT. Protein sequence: CASSLVSSGDTSTDTQYF.

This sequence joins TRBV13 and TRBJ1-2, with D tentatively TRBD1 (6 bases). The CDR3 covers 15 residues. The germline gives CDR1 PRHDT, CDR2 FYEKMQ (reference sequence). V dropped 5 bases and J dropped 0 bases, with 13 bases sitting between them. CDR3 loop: CASSSRDTSNYGYTF. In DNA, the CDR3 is TGTGCCAGCAGCAGCCGGGACACCTCTAACTATGGCTACACCTTC.

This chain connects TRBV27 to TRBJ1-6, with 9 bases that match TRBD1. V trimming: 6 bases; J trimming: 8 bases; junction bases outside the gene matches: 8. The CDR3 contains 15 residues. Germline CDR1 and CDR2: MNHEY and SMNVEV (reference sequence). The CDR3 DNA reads TGTGCCAGCAGGCGGGACAGGGTGACGGATTCACCCCTCCACTTT. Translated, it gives CASRRDRVTDSPLHF.

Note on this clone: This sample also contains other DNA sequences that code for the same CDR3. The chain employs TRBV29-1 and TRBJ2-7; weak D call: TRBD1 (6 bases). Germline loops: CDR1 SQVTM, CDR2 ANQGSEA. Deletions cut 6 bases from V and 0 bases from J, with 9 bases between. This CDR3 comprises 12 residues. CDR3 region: CSVEQGSYEQYF. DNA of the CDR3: TGCAGCGTCGAACAGGGCTCCTACGAGCAGTACTTC.

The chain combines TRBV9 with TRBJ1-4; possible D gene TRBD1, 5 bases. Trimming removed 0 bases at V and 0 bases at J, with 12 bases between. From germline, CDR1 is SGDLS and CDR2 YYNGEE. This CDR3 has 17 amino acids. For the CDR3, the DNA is TGTGCCAGCAGCGTAGACGTACAGGAAACAACTAATGAAAAACTGTTTTTT. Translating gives CASSVDVQETTNEKLFF.